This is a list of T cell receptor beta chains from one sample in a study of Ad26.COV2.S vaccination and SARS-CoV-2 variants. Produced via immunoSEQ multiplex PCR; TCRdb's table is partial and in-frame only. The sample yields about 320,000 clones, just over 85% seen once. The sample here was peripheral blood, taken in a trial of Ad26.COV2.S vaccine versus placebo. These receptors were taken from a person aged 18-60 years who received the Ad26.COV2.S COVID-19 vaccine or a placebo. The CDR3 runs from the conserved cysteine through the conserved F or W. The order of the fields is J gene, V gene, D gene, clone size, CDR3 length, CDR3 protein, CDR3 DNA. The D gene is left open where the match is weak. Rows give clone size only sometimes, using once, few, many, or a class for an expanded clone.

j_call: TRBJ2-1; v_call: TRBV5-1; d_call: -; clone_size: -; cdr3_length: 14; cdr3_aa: CASSLERAYNEQFF; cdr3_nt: TGCGCCAGCAGCTTGGAAAGGGCCTACAATGAGCAGTTCTTC
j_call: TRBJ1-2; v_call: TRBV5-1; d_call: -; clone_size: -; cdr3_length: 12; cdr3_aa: CASSLYNYGYTF; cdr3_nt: TGCGCCAGCAGCCTTTACAACTATGGCTACACCTTC
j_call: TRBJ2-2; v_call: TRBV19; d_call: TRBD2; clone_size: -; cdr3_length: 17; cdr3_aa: CASSPETGLRGAGELFF; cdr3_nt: TGTGCCAGTAGTCCCGAAACGGGACTCCGGGGGGCCGGGGAGCTGTTTTTT
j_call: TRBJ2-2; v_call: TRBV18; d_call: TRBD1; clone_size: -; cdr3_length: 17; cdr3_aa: CASSPDRTGRGTGELFF; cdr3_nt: TGTGCCAGCTCACCAGATAGGACAGGTCGGGGCACCGGGGAGCTGTTTTTT
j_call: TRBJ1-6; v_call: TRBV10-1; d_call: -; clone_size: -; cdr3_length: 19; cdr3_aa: CASSELSRERGSYNSPLHF; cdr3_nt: TGCGCCAGCAGTGAGCTCTCCCGGGAAAGGGGCTCCTATAATTCACCCCTCCACTTT
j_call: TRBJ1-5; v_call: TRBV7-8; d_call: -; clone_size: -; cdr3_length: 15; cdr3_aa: CASSSIQGRGQPQHF; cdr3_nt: TGTGCCAGCAGCTCGATCCAGGGTCGGGGACAGCCCCAGCATTTT
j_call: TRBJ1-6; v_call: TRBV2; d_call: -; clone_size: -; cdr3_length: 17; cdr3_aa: CASSPGRISSYNSPLHF; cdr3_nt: TGTGCCAGCAGTCCCGGACGGATAAGCTCCTATAATTCACCCCTCCACTTT
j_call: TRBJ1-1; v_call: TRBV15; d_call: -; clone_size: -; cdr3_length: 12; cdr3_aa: CATSRVEAEAFF; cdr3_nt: TGTGCCACCAGCAGAGTAGAAGCTGAAGCTTTCTTT
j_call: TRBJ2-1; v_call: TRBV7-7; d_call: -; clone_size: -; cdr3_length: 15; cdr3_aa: CASSRGGAGDNEQFF; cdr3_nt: TGTGCTAGCAGCAGAGGCGGGGCCGGGGACAATGAGCAGTTCTTC
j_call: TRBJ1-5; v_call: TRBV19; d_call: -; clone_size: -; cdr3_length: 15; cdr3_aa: CASSIDEGYGQPQHF; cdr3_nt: TGTGCCAGTAGTATAGACGAGGGTTATGGTCAGCCCCAGCATTTT
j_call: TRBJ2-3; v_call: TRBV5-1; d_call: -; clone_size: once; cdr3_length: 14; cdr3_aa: CASRDGRGTDTQYF; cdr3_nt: TGCGCCAGCAGGGATGGAAGGGGCACAGATACGCAGTATTTT
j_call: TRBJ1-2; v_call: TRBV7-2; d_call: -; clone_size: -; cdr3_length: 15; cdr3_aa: CASSLRAGTNYGYTF; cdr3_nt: TGTGCCAGCAGCTTAAGGGCAGGCACTAACTATGGCTACACCTTC
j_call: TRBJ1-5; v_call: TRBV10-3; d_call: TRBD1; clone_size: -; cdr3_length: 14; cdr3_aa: CAIRPGQGDQPQHF; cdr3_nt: TGTGCCATCAGGCCGGGACAGGGGGATCAGCCCCAGCATTTT
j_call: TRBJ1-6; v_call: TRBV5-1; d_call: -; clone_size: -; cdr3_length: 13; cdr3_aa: CASSRGKDSPLHF; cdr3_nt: TGCGCCAGCAGTCGGGGGAAAGATTCACCCCTCCACTTT
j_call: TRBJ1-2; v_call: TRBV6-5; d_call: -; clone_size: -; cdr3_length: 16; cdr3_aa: CASSYLDSAGFNGYTF; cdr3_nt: TGTGCCAGCAGTTACCTGGACTCGGCAGGGTTTAATGGCTACACCTTC
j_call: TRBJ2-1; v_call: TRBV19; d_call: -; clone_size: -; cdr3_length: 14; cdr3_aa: CASSIMWGTDEQFF; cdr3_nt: TGTGCCAGTAGTATTATGTGGGGCACCGATGAGCAGTTCTTC
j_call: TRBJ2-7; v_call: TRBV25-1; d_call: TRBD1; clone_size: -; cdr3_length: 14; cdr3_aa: CASSDGDRLTEQYF; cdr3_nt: TGTGCCAGTAGCGACGGGGACAGGTTAACCGAGCAGTACTTC
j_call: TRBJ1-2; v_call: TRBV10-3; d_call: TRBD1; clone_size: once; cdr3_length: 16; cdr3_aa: CATRENTPGTGGFYTF; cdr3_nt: TGTGCCACCCGAGAGAACACGCCGGGGACAGGGGGCTTCTACACCTTC
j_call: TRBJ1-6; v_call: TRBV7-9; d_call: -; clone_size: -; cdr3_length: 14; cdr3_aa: CASSPDLLDSPLHF; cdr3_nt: TGTGCCAGCAGCCCCGATCTTCTGGATTCACCCCTCCACTTT
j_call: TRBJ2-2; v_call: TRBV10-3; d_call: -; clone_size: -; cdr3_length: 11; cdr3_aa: CAIRETGELFF; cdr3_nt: TGTGCCATCAGGGAAACCGGGGAGCTGTTTTTT
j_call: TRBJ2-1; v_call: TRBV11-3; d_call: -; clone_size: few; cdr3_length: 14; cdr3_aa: CASSLDRRGNEQFF; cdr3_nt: TGTGCCAGCAGCTTAGATCGGAGGGGAAATGAGCAGTTCTTC
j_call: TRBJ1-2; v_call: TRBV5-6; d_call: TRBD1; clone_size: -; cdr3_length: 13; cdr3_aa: CASSQPDRDGYTF; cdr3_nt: TGTGCCAGCAGCCAACCGGACAGGGATGGCTACACCTTC
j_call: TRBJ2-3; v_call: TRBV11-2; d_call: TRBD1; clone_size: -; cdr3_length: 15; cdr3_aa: CASRPAGTGVDTQYF; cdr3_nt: TGTGCCAGCAGACCCGCCGGGACAGGGGTGGATACGCAGTATTTT